This T cell receptor beta chain was identified during a study of control samples from healthy donors and cancer patients. Only in-frame clones appear in the TCRdb table, and some are missing; sequencing was by immunoSEQ multiplex PCR. The top ten clones hold 1.5% to 2% of a sample with about 130,000 clones, roughly 91% of them seen once. The germline V gene encodes CDR1 ENHRY and CDR2 SYGVKD. Trimming left V 3 bases short and J 1 base short, with 6 bases between. This CDR3 has 13 amino acids. The TCR comes from a man aged 50-59 years with head and neck cancer. The chain couples TRBV10-3 to TRBJ1-1; D unclear. Sequencing was carried out using PBMCs. In DNA form, the CDR3 reads TGTGCCATCAGTGACGGCCAGAACACTGAAGCTTTCTTT. Protein product: CAISDGQNTEAFF.